This passage covers 14 T cell receptor beta chains from one sample sequenced in a study of blood T cell repertoires in COVID-19. Generated by immunoSEQ multiplex PCR, the TCRdb table keeps only in-frame clones and is missing some. This sample has fewer than 350,000 clones, with over 75% found just once. Sequences were obtained from PBMCs or T cells enriched from blood (not recorded which). These receptors all come from a woman between 25 and 40 years old who had recovered from COVID-19.

This clone was recorded a few times. CDR3 coding DNA: TGTGCCAGCCTCTCCATAGCGGGACCCGAAACGCACGAGCAGTACTTC. Translated, it gives CASLSIAGPETHEQYF. The chain is built from TRBV6-4 and TRBJ2-7; 8 positions agree with TRBD2. V shed 8 bases, J shed 5 bases, and the junction held 17 bases outside the gene matches. CDR3 length equals 16 residues. Germline values: CDR1 MRHNA, CDR2 SNTAGT.

This chain links TRBV28 with TRBJ2-3; 10 bases match TRBD1. Looked up from germline, CDR1 is MDHEN and CDR2 is SYDVKM. This CDR3 has 17 amino acids. Trimming removed 2 bases from V and 4 bases from J; junction bases left unmatched: 9. The CDR3 protein is CASSLPMTGGVPDTQYF. The DNA of the CDR3 is TGTGCCAGCAGTTTACCCATGACAGGGGGCGTGCCAGATACGCAGTATTTT.

The rearrangement links TRBV2 to TRBJ2-1; possibly TRBD2 for D (5 bases). The CDR3 loop spans 15 amino acids. Looked up from germline, CDR1 is SNHLY and CDR2 is FYNNEI. Trimming removed 6 bases at V and 5 bases at J, with 17 bases between. The CDR3 region has the DNA TGTGCCAGCAGGGCCATCCTTTCCGGGAACAATGAGCAGTTCTTC. Protein: CASRAILSGNNEQFF.

V gene TRBV30 combines with J gene TRBJ1-5; no definite D call. Germline loops: CDR1 GTSNPN, CDR2 SVGIG (reference sequence). V dropped 0 bases and J dropped 3 bases, with 9 bases sitting between them. This CDR3 is built from 14 residues. The chain's CDR3 is CAWSVESLNQPQHF. The DNA of the CDR3 is TGTGCCTGGAGTGTTGAGAGCCTCAATCAGCCCCAGCATTTT.

The chain joins TRBV27 to TRBJ1-2; D ambiguous. Trimming shortened V by 5 bases and J by 8 bases, and 12 bases separated the two germline ends. Germline-derived CDR1 and CDR2 are MNHEY and SMNVEV (reference sequence). This CDR3 comprises 12 residues. Here the CDR3 DNA reads TGTGCCAGCAGTCCCCAGAGCGGAGGCTACACCTTC. Amino acid sequence: CASSPQSGGYTF.

The gene calls are TRBV2 and TRBJ2-1; D might be TRBD1 (6 bases). The CDR3 contains 14 residues. The germline V gene has CDR1 SNHLY and CDR2 FYNNEI. Trimming left V 4 bases short and J 2 bases short, with 9 bases between. The CDR3 reads CASSAQGPYNEQFF. CDR3 nucleotides: TGTGCCAGCAGTGCACAGGGCCCCTACAATGAGCAGTTCTTC.

V and J are TRBV7-2 and TRBJ2-7; weak D call: TRBD2 (6 bases). The CDR3 sequence is 15 residues long. Trimming left V 2 bases short and J 0 bases short, with 11 bases between. Germline loops: CDR1 SGHTA, CDR2 FQGNSA. The CDR3 DNA sequence: TGTGCCAGCAGCTTAAGGAGGGAGAACTCCTACGAGCAGTACTTC. It encodes CASSLRRENSYEQYF.

This chain uses TRBV10-3 with TRBJ2-7; D is perhaps TRBD2 (6 bases). Germline V gene data show CDR1 as ENHRY and CDR2 as SYGVKD. CDR3 length: 15 residues. The ends were cut back, 6 bases at V and 5 bases at J, with 20 bases in the middle. The CDR3 is CAISGPGAGSDEQYF. As DNA, the CDR3 is TGTGCCATCAGCGGGCCGGGAGCAGGTAGCGACGAGCAGTACTTC.

This sequence joins TRBV9 and TRBJ2-1; unclear D gene. This CDR3 has 13 residues. Germline V lookup: CDR1 SGDLS, CDR2 YYNGEE. V was cut by 5 bases and J by 6 bases, with 12 bases left in between. The CDR3: CASRGSGANEQFF. CDR3 sequence (DNA): TGTGCCAGCAGGGGTTCGGGTGCCAATGAGCAGTTCTTC.

This clone was found a few times. CDR3 nucleotides: TGTGCCAGCAGTGTTGGGACAGGGACTGGCTACACCTTC. This gives the protein CASSVGTGTGYTF. The rearrangement uses TRBV2 and TRBJ1-2; the match to TRBD1 covers 9 bases. The J segment lost 7 bases and the V segment lost 4 bases, leaving 4 bases of the junction unmatched. From germline, CDR1 is SNHLY and CDR2 FYNNEI. The CDR3 has 13 residues.

The gene calls are TRBV5-4 and TRBJ1-1; D is uncertain. V was clipped by 5 bases and J by 3 bases, with 5 bases between them. Germline V lookup: CDR1 SGHNT, CDR2 YYREEE (reference sequence). CDR3 length equals 11 residues. The CDR3 DNA reads TGTGCCAGCAGTTCATACACTGAAGCTTTCTTT. This gives the protein CASSSYTEAFF.

The J gene is TRBJ2-4, the V gene TRBV19; tentative D call: TRBD2 (5 bases). Trimming stripped 3 bases from V and 5 bases from J, with 23 bases between. The germline CDR1 and CDR2 sequences are LNHDA and SQIVND (reference sequence). This CDR3 has 18 amino acids. In DNA, the CDR3 is TGTGCCAGTAGTATCGGCAGGTGGGCGGGTCCTAGCCAAAACATTCAGTACTTC. Its protein product is CASSIGRWAGPSQNIQYF.

This clone was observed a handful of times. The genes are TRBV7-9 and TRBJ1-1; possibly TRBD1 for D (6 bases). Germline-derived CDR1 and CDR2 are SEHNR and FQNEAQ (reference sequence). V dropped 5 bases and J dropped 4 bases, with 17 bases sitting between them. CDR3 length equals 15 residues. The CDR3: CASSDEQGIGTEAFF. The CDR3 bases are TGTGCCAGCAGCGATGAACAGGGTATAGGCACTGAAGCTTTCTTT.

This clone was counted ten times or more. The genes are TRBV7-9 and TRBJ1-5; a weak D match, TRBD1 (6 bases). Trimming shortened V by 0 bases and J by 3 bases, and 12 bases separated the two germline ends. The germline V gene has CDR1 SEHNR and CDR2 FQNEAQ (reference sequence). The CDR3 is made up of 16 amino acids. CDR3 region: CASSLAGLGANQPQHF. DNA of the CDR3: TGTGCCAGCAGCTTAGCAGGGTTGGGGGCCAATCAGCCCCAGCATTTT.